These 27 T cell receptor beta chains came from one sample sequenced in a study of cytomegalovirus exposure and HLA in healthy donors. The PCR was carried out with 60 Vbeta primers and 13 Jbeta primers. Assay used: immunoSEQ multiplex PCR; TCRdb lists only in-frame clones, some missing. The data hold roughly 290,000 clones, with 75% to 85% observed a single time. Sequenced input: PBMCs. The origin of the receptors is a girl under 10 years old in good health and CMV-seronegative.

The chain links TRBV5-4 to TRBJ2-1; 8 bases map to TRBD2. Germline V gives CDR1 SGHNT, CDR2 YYREEE (reference sequence). With V trimmed by 4 bases and J by 7 bases, 7 bases remained unmatched. This CDR3 has 14 amino acids. The CDR3 DNA sequence: TGTGCCAGCAGCGGCGGGACTAGGGGGAATGAGCAGTTCTTC. It encodes CASSGGTRGNEQFF.

The CDR3 is CASSHPGLAVWDEQFF. Written as DNA, the CDR3 is TGTGCCAGCAGCCACCCCGGACTAGCGGTTTGGGATGAGCAGTTCTTC. This sequence joins TRBV9 and TRBJ2-1, with TRBD2 matching over 10 bases. Germline V CDR1 and CDR2: SGDLS, YYNGEE. After removal of 4 bases from V and 8 bases from J, the junction contained 12 bases not matched to a gene. The CDR3 contains 16 residues.

This chain joins TRBV28 and TRBJ1-5; TRBD1 agrees at 9 bases. Germline assignment: CDR1 MDHEN and CDR2 SYDVKM. Germline trimming cut 1 base from V and 9 bases from J; bases unmatched to any gene: 7. CDR3 length: 15 residues. CDR3 DNA: TGTGCCAGCAGTTTATTACAGGGGGCCATATTGCCCCAGCATTTT. Its protein product is CASSLLQGAILPQHF.

The chain couples TRBV7-2 to TRBJ1-3; D might be TRBD1 (6 bases). Germline V gene lookup returns CDR1 SGHTA and CDR2 FQGNSA. Trimming shortened V by 1 base and J by 0 bases, and 13 bases separated the two germline ends. This CDR3 has 17 residues. The CDR3 spells CASSLDPGQSSGNTIYF. CDR3 nucleotide sequence: TGTGCCAGCAGCTTAGATCCGGGACAAAGCTCTGGAAACACCATATATTTT.

The rearrangement joins TRBV7-4 to TRBJ1-1, with 7 bases that match TRBD1. The CDR3 spans 14 residues. CDR1 and CDR2 from the germline V gene are SGHVT and SQSDAQ. With 5 bases clipped from V and 1 base from J, the junction kept 4 bases outside the gene matches. The CDR3 DNA follows: TGTGCCAGCAGCCCCCGGGACAGGAACACTGAAGCTTTCTTT. It yields the protein CASSPRDRNTEAFF.

CDR3 DNA: TGTGCCAGCAGACCTCTCAAAAACGGGGTGCCTCTGGGGGAGCAGTTCTTC. Amino acid sequence: CASRPLKNGVPLGEQFF. The gene calls are TRBV28 and TRBJ2-1, with a possible D match to TRBD2 (5 bases). From germline, CDR1 is MDHEN and CDR2 SYDVKM. The CDR3 loop spans 17 amino acids. V lost 6 bases and J 10 bases, leaving 28 bases between the germline ends.

This chain joins TRBV7-9 and TRBJ2-5, with TRBD1 as a possible D gene (7 bases). In germline, CDR1 is SEHNR, CDR2 FQNEAQ (reference sequence). The length of the CDR3 is 11 residues. Between the trimmed V and J ends, which lost 10 bases and 11 bases, there was a span of 17 bases. The CDR3 spells CATRGADEQYF. The CDR3 nucleotides read TGTGCCACCAGGGGGGCGGATGAGCAGTACTTC.

This chain joins TRBV9 and TRBJ1-6; 7 nucleotides align to TRBD1. The J segment lost 8 bases and the V segment lost 4 bases, leaving 6 bases of the junction unmatched. This CDR3 is 14 amino acids long. Germline V lookup: CDR1 SGDLS, CDR2 YYNGEE. The CDR3 loop is CASSPDRAYSPLHF. The CDR3 nucleotides are TGTGCCAGCAGCCCCGACAGGGCGTATTCACCCCTCCACTTT.

V and J are TRBV11-2 and TRBJ2-5; no definite D call. The V end was cut by 0 bases, the J end by 11 bases, with 10 bases between. CDR1 is SGHAT, CDR2 FQNNGV, per germline. The CDR3 runs 12 residues. CDR3 sequence reads: CASSLDRVIQYF. The DNA of the CDR3 is TGTGCCAGCAGCTTAGATCGGGTAATTCAGTACTTC.

The rearrangement links TRBV10-3 to TRBJ2-7; a weak D match, TRBD2 (6 bases). The CDR3 has 14 residues. Trimming shortened V by 6 bases and J by 4 bases, and 16 bases separated the two germline ends. Per germline, CDR1 ENHRY and CDR2 SYGVKD. The CDR3 spells CAIRESSGTYEQYF. The CDR3 region has the DNA TGTGCCATCAGGGAGAGTTCCGGGACTTACGAGCAGTACTTC.

The chain couples TRBV9 to TRBJ2-1, with TRBD2 as a possible D gene (6 bases). Trimming shortened V by 0 bases and J by 1 base, and 17 bases separated the two germline ends. This CDR3 has 18 amino acids. Germline V gene data show CDR1 as SGDLS and CDR2 as YYNGEE. The CDR3 bases are TGTGCCAGCAGCGTAGTAGCCAGAGGGAGGAGATCCTACAATGAGCAGTTCTTC. It yields the protein CASSVVARGRRSYNEQFF.

J is TRBJ2-1 and V is TRBV30, with D perhaps matching TRBD2 (6 bases). The CDR3 contains 13 residues. V dropped 3 bases and J dropped 7 bases, with 13 bases sitting between them. Germline CDR1 GTSNPN, CDR2 SVGIG (reference sequence). The DNA of the CDR3 is TGTGCCTGGAGGTTTCTTGGGGGGAATGAGCAGTTCTTC. Protein sequence: CAWRFLGGNEQFF.

The V gene is TRBV7-9, the J gene TRBJ1-1; D not certain. The V gene's germline CDR1 is SEHNR and CDR2 FQNEAQ (reference sequence). V dropped 5 bases and J dropped 0 bases, with 13 bases sitting between them. The CDR3 has 15 residues. The CDR3 nucleotides read TGTGCCAGCAGCACCCCCGGGAACATGAACACTGAAGCTTTCTTT. Amino acid sequence: CASSTPGNMNTEAFF.

The J gene is TRBJ2-3, the V gene TRBV2; 13 bases map to TRBD2. The J segment lost 0 bases and the V segment lost 8 bases, leaving 14 bases of the junction unmatched. The CDR3 is 19 amino acids. The germline gives CDR1 SNHLY, CDR2 FYNNEI. DNA of the CDR3: TGTGCCAGCCGGTGGACTAGCGGGGGTCTCTCTCCAAGCACAGATACGCAGTATTTT. It yields the protein CASRWTSGGLSPSTDTQYF. Full variable domain (missing parts from reference TRBV2 and TRBJ2-3): EPEVTQTPSHQVTQMGQEVILRCVPISNHLYFYWYRQILGQKVEFLVSFYNNEISEKSEIFDDQFSVERPDGSNFTLKIRSTKLEDSAMYFCASRWTSGGLSPSTDTQYFGPGTRLTVL.

On this clone: At one of its ends the junction is not consistent with the germline gene, which may arise from a read error. The gene calls are TRBV7-9 and TRBJ1-2; tentative D call: TRBD1 (6 bases). The CDR3 totals 11 residues. Looked up from germline, CDR1 is SEHNR and CDR2 is FQNEAQ (reference sequence). CDR3 protein: CASSLGGTPSF. The DNA for the CDR3 is TGTGCCAGCAGCTTAGGAGGGACACCGTCCTTC.

The chain employs TRBV18 and TRBJ2-1; TRBD2 agrees at 9 bases. This CDR3 contains 16 residues. Unmatched junction bases numbered 5, after V lost 3 bases and J lost 2 bases. Germline CDR1 and CDR2: KGHSH and LQKENI. The CDR3 region has the DNA TGTGCCAGCTCACCGGAGCTAGCGGGGACCTACAATGAGCAGTTCTTC. Encoded protein: CASSPELAGTYNEQFF. The entire variable domain, with the rest obtained from reference TRBV18 and TRBJ2-1, is as follows: NAGVMQNPRHLVRRRGQEARLRCSPMKGHSHVYWYRQLPEEGLKFMVYLQKENIIDESGMPKERFSAEFPKEGPSILRIQQVVRGDSAAYFCASSPELAGTYNEQFFGPGTRLTVL.

The gene calls are TRBV19 and TRBJ1-2; the match to TRBD1 covers 11 bases. The V gene end was trimmed by 3 bases and the J gene end by 8 bases; junction bases not matched to a gene: 5. CDR3 length: 14 residues. The V gene's germline CDR1 is LNHDA and CDR2 SQIVND (reference sequence). The CDR3 region has the DNA TGTGCCAGTAGTATCAGGACAGGGGGCGGCGGCTACACCTTC. This codes for CASSIRTGGGGYTF.

The chain employs TRBV7-8 and TRBJ2-1; 7 positions agree with TRBD2. CDR3 length: 15 residues. V trimming: 7 bases; J trimming: 9 bases; junction bases outside the gene matches: 15. Germline lookup yields CDR1 SGHVS and CDR2 FQNEAQ. CDR3 residues: CASKDYGGSWGEQFF. CDR3 DNA: TGTGCCAGCAAGGACTACGGGGGGTCATGGGGTGAGCAGTTCTTC.

The chain is built from TRBV9 and TRBJ1-6; 8 nucleotides match TRBD1. This CDR3 is 14 amino acids long. V trimming: 4 bases; J trimming: 6 bases; junction bases outside the gene matches: 3. From germline, CDR1 is SGDLS and CDR2 YYNGEE. CDR3 sequence (DNA): TGTGCCAGCAGCTCAACAGGGGGTAATTCACCCCTCCACTTT. Its translation is CASSSTGGNSPLHF.

This clone showed up just a few times. The J gene is TRBJ1-2, the V gene TRBV9, with 9 positions matching TRBD1. This CDR3 is 16 amino acids long. Germline trimming cut 4 bases from V and 4 bases from J; bases unmatched to any gene: 11. Germline lookup yields CDR1 SGDLS and CDR2 YYNGEE. The chain's CDR3 is CASSSGTGLESYGYTF. The CDR3 region has the DNA TGTGCCAGCAGCTCCGGGACAGGGCTCGAAAGCTATGGCTACACCTTC.

This clone has just a few counts. This chain joins TRBV27 and TRBJ2-1; a weak D match, TRBD2 (5 bases). The V gene lost 6 bases and the J gene lost 8 bases, with 14 bases spanning the gap. The V gene's germline CDR1 is MNHEY and CDR2 SMNVEV (reference sequence). CDR3 size: 13 residues. The CDR3 here is CASRRIGRDEQFF. The DNA of the CDR3 is TGTGCCAGCAGACGAATCGGGCGGGATGAGCAGTTCTTC.

CDR3 nucleotide sequence: TGCGCCAGCAGCCAAGCCCTAGCGGGAGGTGCATACAATGAGCAGTTCTTC. It yields the protein CASSQALAGGAYNEQFF. The chain combines TRBV4-1 with TRBJ2-1; 11 bases align to TRBD2. This CDR3 spans 17 amino acids. Germline loops: CDR1 MGHRA, CDR2 YSYEKL. The junction had 6 bases not matched to a gene; V was cut back by 1 base and J by 4 bases.

The V gene is TRBV15, the J gene TRBJ1-1; perhaps TRBD1 as D (5 bases). The CDR3 covers 14 residues. CDR1 LNHNV and CDR2 YYDKDF come from the germline V gene (reference sequence). Trimming stripped 4 bases from V and 5 bases from J, with 14 bases between. The CDR3 nucleotides read TGTGCCACCAGCAAGGGGATGGGTGTGACTGAAGCTTTCTTT. It is translated as CATSKGMGVTEAFF.

The chain has TRBV10-3 and TRBJ2-6, with TRBD2 as a possible D gene (6 bases). The V and J ends lost 8 bases and 4 bases respectively, with 18 bases between them. The CDR3 runs 16 residues. Germline CDR1 reads ENHRY; CDR2 reads SYGVKD. In DNA form, the CDR3 reads TGTGCCATCGGAGGGCAGGCGAGTGTCGGGGCCAACGTCCTGACTTTC. Translating it yields CAIGGQASVGANVLTF.

The V call is TRBV19, the J call TRBJ2-7, with TRBD2 identical over 7 bases. The CDR3 contains 15 residues. V shed 5 bases and J 0 bases; nucleotides not matched to a gene: 7. Germline V gives CDR1 LNHDA, CDR2 SQIVND (reference sequence). The CDR3, as DNA: TGTGCCAGTAGTCTCGCAGCGGGAACCTCCTACGAGCAGTACTTC. Residues: CASSLAAGTSYEQYF.

This rearrangement joins TRBV4-1 to TRBJ1-5; weak D call: TRBD1 (6 bases). V lost 1 base and J lost 4, with 11 bases in between. Germline loops: CDR1 MGHRA, CDR2 YSYEKL. The CDR3 extends over 15 amino acids. The CDR3 loop is CASSQVFGQNQPQHF. For the CDR3, the DNA is TGCGCCAGCAGCCAAGTATTTGGACAGAATCAGCCCCAGCATTTT.

The rearrangement uses TRBV28 and TRBJ1-5; TRBD1 matches 8 bases. The J segment lost 8 bases and the V segment lost 6 bases, leaving 9 bases of the junction unmatched. The germline V gene encodes CDR1 MDHEN and CDR2 SYDVKM. The CDR3 length is 14 residues. The CDR3 is CASSLAGGWKPQHF. As DNA, the CDR3 is TGTGCCAGCAGCCTCGCAGGGGGCTGGAAGCCCCAGCATTTT.